This T cell receptor beta chain was observed in a study of CD8 T cells in ankylosing spondylitis. Generation of TCR beta libraries employed quantitative 5'-RACE incorporating molecular barcodes. In TCRdb, the 5' RACE reads were re-called with MiXCR into one record per CDR3 protein. Of over 700,000 distinct CDR3 sequences listed, 15% to 20% are singletons. The V segment lost 10 bases and the J segment 5 bases; nucleotides outside the gene matches: 7. The CDR3 has 15 amino acids. Study conclusions and caveats: Some motif variants were previously reported in reactive arthritis synovial fluid and blood. What appeared characteristic of ankylosing spondylitis blood was a TCR beta motif of fewer than ten highly homologous variants. Disease-associated clones were CD8+ and fairly uncommon in peripheral blood.

This clonotype was detected ten times or more. Its antigen remains unidentified. The TCR originated in a male donor with ankylosing spondylitis. Sequenced: blood, either unsorted or a sorted T cell fraction (not recorded which). The V gene is TRBV12-3 or TRBV12-4, the J gene TRBJ2-4; 14 bases are a match to TRBD2. CDR3 sequence: CATGTSGRSQNIQYF. As DNA, the CDR3 is TGTGCCACCGGGACTAGCGGGAGATCCCAAAACATTCAGTACTTC.